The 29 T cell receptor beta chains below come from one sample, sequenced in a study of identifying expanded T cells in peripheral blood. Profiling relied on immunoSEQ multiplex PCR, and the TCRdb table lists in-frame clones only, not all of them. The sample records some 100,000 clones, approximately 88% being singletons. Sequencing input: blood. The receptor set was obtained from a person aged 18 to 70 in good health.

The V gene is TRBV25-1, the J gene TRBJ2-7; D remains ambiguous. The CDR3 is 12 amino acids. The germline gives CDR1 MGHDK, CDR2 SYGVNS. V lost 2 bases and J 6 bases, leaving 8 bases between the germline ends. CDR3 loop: CASSEEAREQYF. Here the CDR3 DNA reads TGTGCCAGCAGTGAAGAAGCCCGCGAGCAGTACTTC.

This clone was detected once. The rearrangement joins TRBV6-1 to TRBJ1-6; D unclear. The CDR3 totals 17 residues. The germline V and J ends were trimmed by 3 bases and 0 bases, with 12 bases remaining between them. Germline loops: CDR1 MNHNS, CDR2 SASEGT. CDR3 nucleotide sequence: TGTGCCAGCAGTGAGGGCCTACTGAGCTCCTATAATTCACCCCTCCACTTT. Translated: CASSEGLLSSYNSPLHF.

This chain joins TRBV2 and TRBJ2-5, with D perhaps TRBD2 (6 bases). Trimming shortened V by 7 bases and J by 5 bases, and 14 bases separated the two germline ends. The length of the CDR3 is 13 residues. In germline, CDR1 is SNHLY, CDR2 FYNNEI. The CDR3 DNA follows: TGTGCCAGCAAACTAGCCCACATCGAGACCCAGTACTTC. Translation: CASKLAHIETQYF.

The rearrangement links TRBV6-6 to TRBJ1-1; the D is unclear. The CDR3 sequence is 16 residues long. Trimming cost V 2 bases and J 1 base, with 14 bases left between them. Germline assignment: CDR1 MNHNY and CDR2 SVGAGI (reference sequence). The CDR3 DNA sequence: TGTGCCAGCAGTTACAGCGTCACCCAGGCGAACACTGAAGCTTTCTTT. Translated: CASSYSVTQANTEAFF.

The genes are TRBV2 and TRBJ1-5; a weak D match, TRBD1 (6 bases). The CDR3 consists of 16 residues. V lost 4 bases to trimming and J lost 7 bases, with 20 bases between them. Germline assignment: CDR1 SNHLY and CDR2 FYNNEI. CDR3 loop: CASSALLLGAGQPQHF. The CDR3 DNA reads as TGTGCCAGCAGTGCCCTTCTTTTGGGGGCAGGGCAGCCCCAGCATTTT.

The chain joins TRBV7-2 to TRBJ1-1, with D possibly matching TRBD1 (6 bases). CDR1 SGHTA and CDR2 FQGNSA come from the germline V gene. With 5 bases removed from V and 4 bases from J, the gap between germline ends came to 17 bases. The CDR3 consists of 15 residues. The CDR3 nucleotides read TGTGCCAGCAGCCAGTCGGGAGGGGGTCTCACTGAAGCTTTCTTT. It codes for CASSQSGGGLTEAFF.

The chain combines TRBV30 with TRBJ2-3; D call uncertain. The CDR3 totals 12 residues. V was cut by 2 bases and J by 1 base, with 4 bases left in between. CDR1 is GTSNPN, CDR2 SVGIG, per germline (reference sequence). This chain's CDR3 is CAWSRGTDTQYF. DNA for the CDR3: TGTGCCTGGAGTAGGGGCACAGATACGCAGTATTTT. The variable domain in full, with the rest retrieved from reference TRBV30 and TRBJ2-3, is SQTIHQWPATLVQPVGSPLSLECTVEGTSNPNLYWYRQAAGRGLQLLFYSVGIGQISSEVPQNLSASRPQDRQFILSSKKLLLSDSGFYLCAWSRGTDTQYFGPGTRLTVL.

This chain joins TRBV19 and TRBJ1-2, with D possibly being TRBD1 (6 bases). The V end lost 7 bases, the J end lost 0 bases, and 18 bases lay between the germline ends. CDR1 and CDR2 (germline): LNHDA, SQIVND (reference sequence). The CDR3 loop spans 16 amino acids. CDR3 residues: CASKRATGTSNYGYTF. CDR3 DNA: TGTGCCAGTAAAAGGGCTACAGGGACCTCTAACTATGGCTACACCTTC.

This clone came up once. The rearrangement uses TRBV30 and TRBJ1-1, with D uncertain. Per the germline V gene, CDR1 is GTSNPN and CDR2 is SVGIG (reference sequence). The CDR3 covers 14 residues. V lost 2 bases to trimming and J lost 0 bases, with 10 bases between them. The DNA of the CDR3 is TGTGCCTGGAGTTCGGCACCCATGAACACTGAAGCTTTCTTT. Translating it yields CAWSSAPMNTEAFF.

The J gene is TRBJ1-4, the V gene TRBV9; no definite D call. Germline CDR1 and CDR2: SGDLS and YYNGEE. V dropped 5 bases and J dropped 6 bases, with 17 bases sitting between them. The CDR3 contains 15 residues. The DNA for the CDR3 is TGTGCCAGCAGTCTCTCCGCCACCGGGGATGAAAAACTGTTTTTT. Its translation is CASSLSATGDEKLFF. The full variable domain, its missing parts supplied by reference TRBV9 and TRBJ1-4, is DSGVTQTPKHLITATGQRVTLRCSPRSGDLSVYWYQQSLDQGLQFLIQYYNGEERAKGNILERFSAQQFPDLHSELNLSSLELGDSALYFCASSLSATGDEKLFFGSGTQLSVL.

This CDR3 is CASTPGRASVGGEQFF. The CDR3 bases are TGTGCCAGCACCCCAGGACGGGCTAGCGTAGGGGGTGAGCAGTTCTTC. The rearrangement uses TRBV11-3 and TRBJ2-1; perhaps D is TRBD1 or TRBD2 (6 bases each). The V end was cut by 7 bases, the J end by 9 bases, with 25 bases between. CDR1 SGHNT and CDR2 YENEEA come from the germline V gene. This CDR3 region has 16 residues.

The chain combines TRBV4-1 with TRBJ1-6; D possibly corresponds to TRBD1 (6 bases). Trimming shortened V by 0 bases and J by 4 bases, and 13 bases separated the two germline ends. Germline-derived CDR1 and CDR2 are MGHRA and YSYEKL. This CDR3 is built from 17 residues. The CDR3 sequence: CASSQDLGQQYNSPLHF. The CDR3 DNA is TGCGCCAGCAGCCAAGATCTCGGACAGCAGTATAATTCACCCCTCCACTTT.

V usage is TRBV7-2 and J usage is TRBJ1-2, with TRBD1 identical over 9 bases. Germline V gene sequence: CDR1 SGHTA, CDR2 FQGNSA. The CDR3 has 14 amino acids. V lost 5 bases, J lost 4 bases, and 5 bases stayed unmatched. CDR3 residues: CASSTGGAGYGYTF. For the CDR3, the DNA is TGTGCCAGCAGCACAGGGGGCGCGGGCTATGGCTACACCTTC.

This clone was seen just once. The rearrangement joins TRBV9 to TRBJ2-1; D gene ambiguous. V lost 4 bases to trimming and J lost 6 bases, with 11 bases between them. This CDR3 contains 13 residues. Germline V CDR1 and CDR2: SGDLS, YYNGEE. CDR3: CASSSRYPNEQFF. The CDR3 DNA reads TGTGCCAGCAGCTCCCGTTACCCCAATGAGCAGTTCTTC.

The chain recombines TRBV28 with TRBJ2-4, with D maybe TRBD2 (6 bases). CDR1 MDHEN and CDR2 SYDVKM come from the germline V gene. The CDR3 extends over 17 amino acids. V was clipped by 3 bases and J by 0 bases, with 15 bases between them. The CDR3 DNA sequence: TGTGCCAGCAGTTTGGGGCGCGGGGCGAGAGCCAAAAACATTCAGTACTTC. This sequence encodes CASSLGRGARAKNIQYF.

Here the CDR3 reads CSVSRGYLGTEAFF. The CDR3 nucleotides read TGCAGCGTTAGCAGGGGGTATTTGGGCACTGAAGCTTTCTTT. The rearrangement uses TRBV29-1 and TRBJ1-1; the match to TRBD1 covers 7 bases. Germline CDR1 and CDR2: SQVTM and ANQGSEA. The CDR3 has 14 amino acids. V lost 5 bases to trimming and J lost 4 bases; unmatched junction nucleotides: 10.

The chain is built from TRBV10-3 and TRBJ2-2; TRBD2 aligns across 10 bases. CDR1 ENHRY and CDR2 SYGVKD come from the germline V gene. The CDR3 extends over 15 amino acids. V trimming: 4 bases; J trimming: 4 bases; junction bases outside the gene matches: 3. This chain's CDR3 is CAISGLAGVTGELFF. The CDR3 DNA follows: TGTGCCATCAGTGGGCTAGCGGGAGTCACCGGGGAGCTGTTTTTT.

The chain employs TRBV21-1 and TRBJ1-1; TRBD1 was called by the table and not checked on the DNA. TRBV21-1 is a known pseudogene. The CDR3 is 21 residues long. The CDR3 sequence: CASSKGLVRGQGMVSDTEAFF. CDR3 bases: TGTGCCAGCAGCAAAGGTCTAGTTCGTGGGCAGGGTATGGTCTCCGACACTGAAGCTTTCTTT.

DNA of the CDR3: TGTGCCACCAGCAGGGGCAGGAACACTGAAGCTTTCTTT. It yields the protein CATSRGRNTEAFF. V gene TRBV15 combines with J gene TRBJ1-1, with no clear D. Trimming cost V 3 bases and J 1 base, with 6 bases left between them. Germline lookup yields CDR1 LNHNV and CDR2 YYDKDF (reference sequence). The CDR3 spans 13 residues. Full variable domain (outside the CDR3, taken from reference TRBV15 and TRBJ1-1): DAMVIQNPRYQVTQFGKPVTLSCSQTLNHNVMYWYQQKSSQAPKLLFHYYDKDFNNEADTPDNFQSRRPNTSFCFLDIRSPGLGDTAMYLCATSRGRNTEAFFGQGTRLTVV.

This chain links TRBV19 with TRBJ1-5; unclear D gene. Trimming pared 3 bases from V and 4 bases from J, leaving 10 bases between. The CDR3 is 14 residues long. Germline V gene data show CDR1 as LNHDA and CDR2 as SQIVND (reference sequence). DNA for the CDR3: TGTGCCAGTAGTATGATAGAGTCAAATCAGCCCCAGCATTTT. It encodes CASSMIESNQPQHF.

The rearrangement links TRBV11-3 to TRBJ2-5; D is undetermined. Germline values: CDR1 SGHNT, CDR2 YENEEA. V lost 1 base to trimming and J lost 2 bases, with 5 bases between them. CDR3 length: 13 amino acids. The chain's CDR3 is CASSLGRQETQYF. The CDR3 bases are TGTGCCAGCAGCTTAGGCAGACAAGAGACCCAGTACTTC.

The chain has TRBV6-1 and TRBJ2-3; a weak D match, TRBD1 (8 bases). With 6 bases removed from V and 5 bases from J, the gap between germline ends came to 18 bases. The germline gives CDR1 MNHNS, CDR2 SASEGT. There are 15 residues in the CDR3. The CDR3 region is CASRKGQGGEDTQYF. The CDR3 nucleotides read TGTGCCAGCAGGAAAGGACAGGGAGGGGAAGATACGCAGTATTTT.

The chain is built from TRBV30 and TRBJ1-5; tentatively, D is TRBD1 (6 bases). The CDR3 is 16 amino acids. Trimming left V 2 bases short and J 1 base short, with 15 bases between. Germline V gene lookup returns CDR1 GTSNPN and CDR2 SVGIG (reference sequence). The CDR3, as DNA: TGTGCCTGGAGTCCCCCCCGACAGGAGAGCAATCAGCCCCAGCATTTT. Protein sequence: CAWSPPRQESNQPQHF.

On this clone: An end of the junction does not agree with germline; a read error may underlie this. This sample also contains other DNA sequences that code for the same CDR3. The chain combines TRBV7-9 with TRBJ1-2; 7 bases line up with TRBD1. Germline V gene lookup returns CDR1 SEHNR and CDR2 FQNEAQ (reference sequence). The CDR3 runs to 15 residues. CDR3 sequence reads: CASNPGGQSNYGYTF. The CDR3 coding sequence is TGTGCCAGCAATCCTGGGGGACAGTCTAACTATGGCTACACTTTC.

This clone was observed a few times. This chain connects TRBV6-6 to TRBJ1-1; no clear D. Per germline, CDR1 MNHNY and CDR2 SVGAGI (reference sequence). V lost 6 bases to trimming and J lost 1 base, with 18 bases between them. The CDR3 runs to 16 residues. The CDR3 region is CASSKPSGFGNTEAFF. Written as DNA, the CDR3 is TGTGCCAGCAGCAAACCGTCGGGATTTGGGAACACTGAAGCTTTCTTT.

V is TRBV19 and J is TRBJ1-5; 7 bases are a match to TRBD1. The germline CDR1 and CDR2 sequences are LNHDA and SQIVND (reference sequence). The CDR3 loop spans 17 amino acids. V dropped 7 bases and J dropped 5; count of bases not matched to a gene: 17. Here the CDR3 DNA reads TGTGCCAGTACCCCCCGACAGAACACAGGACAGGATCAGCCCCAGCATTTT. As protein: CASTPRQNTGQDQPQHF.

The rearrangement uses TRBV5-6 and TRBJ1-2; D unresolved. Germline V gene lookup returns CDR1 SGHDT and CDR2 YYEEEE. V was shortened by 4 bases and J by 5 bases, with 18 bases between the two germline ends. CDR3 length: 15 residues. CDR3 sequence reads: CASSPGETLGYGYTF. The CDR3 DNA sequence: TGTGCCAGCAGCCCCGGGGAGACTTTGGGGTATGGCTACACCTTC.

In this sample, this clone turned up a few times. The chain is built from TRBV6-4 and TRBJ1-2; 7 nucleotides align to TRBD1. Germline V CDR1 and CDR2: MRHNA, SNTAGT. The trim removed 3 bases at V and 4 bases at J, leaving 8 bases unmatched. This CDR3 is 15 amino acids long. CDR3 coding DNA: TGTGCCAGCAGTGAATCGCCAGGGGGGTTCTATGGCTACACCTTC. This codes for CASSESPGGFYGYTF.

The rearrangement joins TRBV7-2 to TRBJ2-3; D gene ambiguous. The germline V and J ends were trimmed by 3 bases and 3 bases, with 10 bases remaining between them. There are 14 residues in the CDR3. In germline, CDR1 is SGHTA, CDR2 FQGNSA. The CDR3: CASSFYAKTDTQYF. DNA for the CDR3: TGTGCCAGCAGCTTTTACGCAAAAACAGATACGCAGTATTTT.